In its sample, the clone carrying this TCR beta chain was seen a few times. Its antigen is still unknown. The data stem from a study of T-cell memory formation after mild COVID-19. On the study more broadly: Largely donor-specific TCR clusters were found.

Overall study results and limits: Specificity for SARS-CoV-2 was not confirmed among the second-wave clones peaking on day 37.

Per the germline V gene, CDR1 is SGDLS and CDR2 is YYNGEE. Trimming left V 1 base short and J 7 bases short, with 5 bases between. The CDR3 has 12 residues. TCRdb passed the 5' RACE reads through MiXCR, listing each CDR3 protein once. The sample has more than 200,000 distinct CDR3 sequences, about 16% seen once. This clonotype was sampled from a man aged 18-30 years who had mild COVID-19 (a few samples of this study predate the infection). Cell type and time point are not known. Sequencing was performed on PBMCs or a T cell subset sorted from them (not recorded which). The rearrangement links TRBV9 to TRBJ2-2; D gene uncertain. CDR3 sequence: CASSVQNGELFF. DNA for the CDR3: TGTGCCAGCAGCGTACAGAACGGGGAGCTGTTTTTT.